This entry describes one T cell receptor (beta chain). Its antigen is undetermined. The CDR3 loop spans 14 amino acids. Germline assignment: CDR1 PRHDT and CDR2 FYEKMQ (reference sequence). V lost 3 bases to trimming and J lost 3 bases; unmatched junction nucleotides: 3. The data originate from a study of cytomegalovirus exposure and HLA in healthy donors. Study results and caveats: A prior analysis recorded that most TCR beta V segments were productive about 87% or about 30% of the time.

A multiplex PCR was run with 60 Vbeta primers and 13 Jbeta primers. The table came from immunoSEQ multiplex PCR; TCRdb's copy has only in-frame clones and leaves some out. The sample includes 55,000 to 70,000 clones, 55% to 65% of them seen just once. This sequence originates from a woman between 45 and 60 years old in good health and CMV-seronegative. Sequences were obtained from PBMCs. The V and J genes are TRBV13 and TRBJ2-7; 9 bases are a match to TRBD2. CDR3 region: CASSFRLADYEQYF. CDR3 DNA: TGTGCCAGCAGCTTCCGACTAGCGGACTACGAGCAGTACTTC.